This T cell receptor (beta chain) was identified during a study of cytomegalovirus exposure and HLA in healthy donors. Study-level findings and limits: Cytomegalovirus-associated TCR beta chains were listed, numbering some 150. Solely CMV serostatus was available to characterize immune exposure.

Researchers ran the PCR with 60 Vbeta and 13 Jbeta primers. The data were produced by immunoSEQ multiplex PCR, yet TCRdb's version contains in-frame clones alone and is incomplete. The sample consists of over 90,000 clones, about 60% of them appearing once. As for this clone: Its antigen is as yet unknown.

This CDR3 is 15 amino acids long. CDR1 and CDR2 (germline): MDHEN, SYDVKM. The V gene end was trimmed by 8 bases and the J gene end by 9 bases; junction bases not matched to a gene: 15. V usage is TRBV28 and J usage is TRBJ2-3; 9 bases map to TRBD1. Sample: PBMCs. The receptor was derived from a human donor in good health. As DNA, the CDR3 is TGTGCCAGCTTAACCGGGACAGGGAACACAGGGACGCAGTATTTT. Translated: CASLTGTGNTGTQYF.